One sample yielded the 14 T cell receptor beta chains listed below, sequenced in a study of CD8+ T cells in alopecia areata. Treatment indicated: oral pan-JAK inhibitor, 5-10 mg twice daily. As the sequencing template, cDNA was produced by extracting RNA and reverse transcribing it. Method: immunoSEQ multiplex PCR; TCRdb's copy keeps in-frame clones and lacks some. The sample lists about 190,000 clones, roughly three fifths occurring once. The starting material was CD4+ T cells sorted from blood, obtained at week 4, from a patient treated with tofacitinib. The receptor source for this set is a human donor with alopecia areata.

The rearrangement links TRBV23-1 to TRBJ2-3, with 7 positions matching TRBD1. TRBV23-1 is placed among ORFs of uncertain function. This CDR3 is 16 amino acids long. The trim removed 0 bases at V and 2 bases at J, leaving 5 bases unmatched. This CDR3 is CASSQSRTGYTDTQYF. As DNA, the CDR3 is TGCGCCAGCAGTCAATCCAGGACAGGATACACAGATACGCAGTATTTT.

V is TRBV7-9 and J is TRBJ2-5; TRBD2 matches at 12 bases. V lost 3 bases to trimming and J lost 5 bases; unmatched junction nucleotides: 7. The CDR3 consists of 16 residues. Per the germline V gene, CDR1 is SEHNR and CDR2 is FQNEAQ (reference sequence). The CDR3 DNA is TGTGCCAGCAGCTTGAAACTAGCGGGAGGTGCGGAGACCCAGTACTTC. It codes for CASSLKLAGGAETQYF.

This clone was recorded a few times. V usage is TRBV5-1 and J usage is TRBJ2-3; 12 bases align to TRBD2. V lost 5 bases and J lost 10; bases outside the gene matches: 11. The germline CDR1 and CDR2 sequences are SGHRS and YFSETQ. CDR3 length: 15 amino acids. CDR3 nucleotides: TGCGCCAGCAGTTTCCGACTAGCGGGAGATTCGGCGCAGTATTTT. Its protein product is CASSFRLAGDSAQYF. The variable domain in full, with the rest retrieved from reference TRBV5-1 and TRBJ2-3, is KAGVTQTPRYLIKTRGQQVTLSCSPISGHRSVSWYQQTPGQGLQFLFEYFSETQRNKGNFPGRFSGRQFSNSRSEMNVSTLELGDSALYLCASSFRLAGDSAQYFGPGTRLTVL.

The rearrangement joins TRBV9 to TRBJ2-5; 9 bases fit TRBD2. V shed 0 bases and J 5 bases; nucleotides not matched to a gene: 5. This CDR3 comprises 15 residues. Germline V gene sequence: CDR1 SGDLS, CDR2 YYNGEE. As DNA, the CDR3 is TGTGCCAGCAGCGTAGCTGCGGGAGGGCCTGAGACCCAGTACTTC. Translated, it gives CASSVAAGGPETQYF.

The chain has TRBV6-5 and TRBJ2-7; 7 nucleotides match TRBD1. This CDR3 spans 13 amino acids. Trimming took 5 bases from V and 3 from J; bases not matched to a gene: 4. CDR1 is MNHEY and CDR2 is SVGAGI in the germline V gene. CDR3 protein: CASSPRDSYEQYF. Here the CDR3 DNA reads TGTGCCAGCAGTCCCAGGGACAGCTACGAGCAGTACTTC.

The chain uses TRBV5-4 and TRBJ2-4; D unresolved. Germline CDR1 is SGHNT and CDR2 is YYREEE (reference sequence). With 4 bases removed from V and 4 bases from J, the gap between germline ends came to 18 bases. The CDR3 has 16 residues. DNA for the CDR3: TGTGCCAGCAGCCAACCCGAGGCCGGGCTGAAAAACATTCAGTACTTC. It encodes CASSQPEAGLKNIQYF.

In DNA form, the CDR3 reads TGTGCCAGCAGTTCCTCGGGTATCGGGACCCAGTACTTC. This encodes CASSSSGIGTQYF. The chain carries TRBV6-5 and TRBJ2-5; D is undetermined. The CDR3 runs 13 residues. V shed 4 bases and J shed 7 bases, with 13 bases lying between them. Looked up from germline, CDR1 is MNHEY and CDR2 is SVGAGI.

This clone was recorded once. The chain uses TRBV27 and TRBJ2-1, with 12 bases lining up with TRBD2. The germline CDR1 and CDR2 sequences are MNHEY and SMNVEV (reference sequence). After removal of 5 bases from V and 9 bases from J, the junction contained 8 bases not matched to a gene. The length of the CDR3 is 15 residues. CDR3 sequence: CASSTTSGRGGEQFF. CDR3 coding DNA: TGTGCCAGCAGTACGACTAGCGGGAGAGGGGGTGAGCAGTTCTTC.

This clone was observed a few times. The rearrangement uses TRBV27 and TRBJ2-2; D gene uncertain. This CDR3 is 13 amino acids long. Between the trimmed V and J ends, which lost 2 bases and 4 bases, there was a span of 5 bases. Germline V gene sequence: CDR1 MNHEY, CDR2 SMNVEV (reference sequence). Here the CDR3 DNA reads TGTGCCAGCAGTTTAGTTGGCACCGGGGAGCTGTTTTTT. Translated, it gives CASSLVGTGELFF.

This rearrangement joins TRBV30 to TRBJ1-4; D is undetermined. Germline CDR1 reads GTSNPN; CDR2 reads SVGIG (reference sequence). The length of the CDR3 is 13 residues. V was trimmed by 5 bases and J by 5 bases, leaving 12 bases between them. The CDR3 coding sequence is TGTGCCTGGTCCGGAGGATACAATGAAAAACTGTTTTTT. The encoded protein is CAWSGGYNEKLFF.

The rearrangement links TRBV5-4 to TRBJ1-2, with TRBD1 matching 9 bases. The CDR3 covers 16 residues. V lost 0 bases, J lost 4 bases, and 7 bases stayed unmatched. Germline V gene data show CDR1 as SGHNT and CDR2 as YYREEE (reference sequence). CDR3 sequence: CASSLDGTGYGYGYTF. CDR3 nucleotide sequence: TGTGCCAGCAGCTTGGATGGGACAGGGTATGGCTATGGCTACACCTTC.

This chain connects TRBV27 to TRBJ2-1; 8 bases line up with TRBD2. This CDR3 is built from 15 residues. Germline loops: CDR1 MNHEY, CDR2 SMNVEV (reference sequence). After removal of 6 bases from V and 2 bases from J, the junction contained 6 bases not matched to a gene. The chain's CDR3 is CASSRTSGPYNEQFF. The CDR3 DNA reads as TGTGCCAGCAGCCGAACTAGCGGACCCTACAATGAGCAGTTCTTC.

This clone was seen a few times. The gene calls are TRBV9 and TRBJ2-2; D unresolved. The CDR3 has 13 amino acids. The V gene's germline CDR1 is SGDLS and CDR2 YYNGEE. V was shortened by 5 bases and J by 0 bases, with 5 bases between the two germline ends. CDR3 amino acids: CASSNTNTGELFF. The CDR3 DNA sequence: TGTGCCAGCAGTAACACGAACACCGGGGAGCTGTTTTTT.

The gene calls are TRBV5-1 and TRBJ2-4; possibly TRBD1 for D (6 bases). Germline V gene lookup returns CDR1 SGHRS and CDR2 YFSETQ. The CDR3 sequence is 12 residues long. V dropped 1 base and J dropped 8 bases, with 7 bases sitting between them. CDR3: CASSLPGDIQYF. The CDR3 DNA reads TGCGCCAGCAGCTTGCCAGGGGACATTCAGTACTTC.